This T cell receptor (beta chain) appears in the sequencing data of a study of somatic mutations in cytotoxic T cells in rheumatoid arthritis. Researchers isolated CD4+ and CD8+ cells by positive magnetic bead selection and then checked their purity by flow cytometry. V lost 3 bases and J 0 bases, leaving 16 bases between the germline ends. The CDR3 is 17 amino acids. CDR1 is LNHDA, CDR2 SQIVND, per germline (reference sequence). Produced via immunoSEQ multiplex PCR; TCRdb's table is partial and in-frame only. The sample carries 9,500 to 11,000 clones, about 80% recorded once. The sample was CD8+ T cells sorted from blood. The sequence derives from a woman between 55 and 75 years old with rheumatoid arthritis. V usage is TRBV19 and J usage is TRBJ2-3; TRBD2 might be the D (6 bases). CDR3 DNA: TGTGCCAGTAGTATTGGAGGGCTAGCGATTAGCACAGATACGCAGTATTTT. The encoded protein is CASSIGGLAISTDTQYF.